This record concerns one T cell receptor beta chain sequence. The sample contains more than one DNA sequence encoding this CDR3. The sample is drawn from a study of blood T cell repertoires in COVID-19. Study information: The samples span acute and convalescent COVID-19 from the United States, Italy and Spain.

Looked up from germline, CDR1 is MDHEN and CDR2 is SYDVKM. The ends lost 6 bases at V and 6 bases at J; junction bases unmatched: 7. The CDR3 is 14 residues long. Here immunoSEQ multiplex PCR was the method, and the copy in TCRdb shows in-frame clones only, minus some. The data show 210,000 or so clones, 92% seen once. The source material was peripheral blood. The TCR sequence derives from a man aged 30 to 45 with acute or convalescent COVID-19. The rearrangement uses TRBV28 and TRBJ1-5, with 8 bases matching TRBD1. CDR3 sequence reads: CASSPGQGGQPQHF. CDR3 sequence (DNA): TGTGCCAGCAGCCCTGGACAGGGAGGTCAGCCCCAGCATTTT.